Listed below are T cell receptor beta chains from one sample, sequenced in a study of blood T cell repertoires in COVID-19. The data were produced by immunoSEQ multiplex PCR, yet TCRdb's version contains in-frame clones alone and is incomplete. The table shows around 140,000 clones, with 60% to 80% occurring only once. Sequencing was performed on peripheral blood. All receptors come from a woman between 65 and 79 years old with acute or convalescent COVID-19. Both conserved end residues are part of each CDR3. A D gene is named only where the DNA matches it firmly. The listing skips clone size in some rows; elsewhere it reads once, few, many or a size class.

d_gene	v_gene	abundance	j_gene	len	CDR3aa	CDR3nt
-	TRBV12-3/TRBV12-4	-	TRBJ1-1	13	CASSSTGKDEAFF	TGTGCCAGCAGTTCCACAGGGAAGGATGAAGCTTTCTTT
TRBD1	TRBV30	-	TRBJ1-6	12	CACGQGYSPLHF	TGTGCCTGCGGACAGGGTTATTCACCCCTCCACTTT
TRBD2	TRBV12-3/TRBV12-4	-	TRBJ2-7	13	CASSSGTTYEQYF	TGTGCCAGCAGCTCCGGGACTACGTATGAGCAGTACTTC
-	TRBV5-1	-	TRBJ1-4	14	CASSSHSSNEKLFF	TGCGCCAGCAGCTCGCACTCATCTAATGAAAAACTGTTTTTT
TRBD2	TRBV4-1	-	TRBJ2-1	19	CASSQDGLAGVKSYNEQFF	TGCGCCAGCAGCCAAGACGGGCTAGCGGGAGTAAAATCCTACAATGAGCAGTTCTTC
-	TRBV2	few	TRBJ2-2	14	CASTRSSGTGELFF	TGTGCCAGCACGAGGTCATCGGGCACCGGGGAGCTGTTTTTT
TRBD1	TRBV5-6	-	TRBJ2-1	15	CASNGGTGAYNEQFF	TGTGCCAGCAACGGAGGGACAGGGGCCTACAATGAGCAGTTCTTC
-	TRBV6-1	-	TRBJ1-5	14	CASSEARVHRLQHF	TGTGCCAGCAGTGAAGCCCGGGTTCATAGGCTCCAGCATTTT
-	TRBV6-5	-	TRBJ1-1	13	CASRSTVNTEAFF	TGTGCCAGCAGATCCACAGTGAACACTGAAGCTTTCTTT
-	TRBV20-1	few	TRBJ2-1	13	CSASGDTHNEQFF	TGCAGTGCTAGTGGGGACACCCACAATGAGCAGTTCTTC
-	TRBV5-1	-	TRBJ2-7	15	CASSLNSGDPYEQYF	TGCGCCAGCAGCTTGAACTCAGGGGATCCCTACGAGCAGTACTTC
TRBD2	TRBV5-4	-	TRBJ2-3	17	CASSTFFRGGDSDTQYF	TGTGCCAGCAGCACCTTTTTTCGGGGGGGCGACAGTGATACGCAGTATTTT
-	TRBV11-2	-	TRBJ2-1	14	CASSFPPEINEQFF	TGTGCCAGCAGCTTCCCCCCTGAGATCAATGAGCAGTTCTTC
-	TRBV7-2	few	TRBJ2-7	11	CASSFLYEQYF	TGTGCCAGCAGCTTCCTATACGAGCAGTACTTC
TRBD1	TRBV5-1	many	TRBJ2-2	17	CASSLGTGGANTGELFF	TGCGCCAGCAGCTTGGGGACAGGGGGCGCGAACACCGGGGAGCTGTTTTTT
TRBD2	TRBV4-2	-	TRBJ2-3	15	CASRRGTSDTDTQYF	TGTGCCAGCAGGCGCGGGACTAGCGACACAGATACGCAGTATTTT
TRBD1	TRBV4-3	few	TRBJ1-6	16	CASSQVRGQLNSPLHF	TGCGCCAGCAGCCAAGTACGGGGACAGCTGAATTCACCCCTCCACTTT
TRBD1	TRBV25-1	once	TRBJ2-1	15	CASTGQGVLYNEQFF	TGTGCCAGTACCGGACAGGGTGTTTTATACAATGAGCAGTTCTTC
TRBD1	TRBV9	once	TRBJ1-6	15	CASSVEGANNSPLHF	TGTGCCAGCAGCGTAGAGGGGGCGAATAATTCACCCCTCCACTTT
-	TRBV19	many	TRBJ2-7	12	CASSISGNEQYF	TGTGCCAGTAGTATCTCGGGTAACGAGCAGTACTTC
-	TRBV2	-	TRBJ2-3	14	CASIQRGLTDTQYF	TGTGCCAGCATTCAAAGGGGGTTAACAGATACGCAGTATTTT
TRBD1	TRBV28	-	TRBJ2-1	13	CASSGTGYNEQFF	TGTGCCAGCAGTGGGACAGGATACAATGAGCAGTTCTTC
TRBD2	TRBV9	-	TRBJ2-2	18	CASSVGIGAGDNTGELFF	TGTGCCAGCAGCGTAGGGATCGGAGCGGGGGATAACACCGGGGAGCTGTTTTTT
-	TRBV27	-	TRBJ1-6	15	CASSRIGAWGSPLHF	TGTGCCAGCAGCCGTATTGGGGCCTGGGGTTCACCCCTCCACTTT
-	TRBV4-1	-	TRBJ1-5	13	CASSHRDNQPQHF	TGCGCCAGCAGCCACCGGGACAATCAGCCCCAGCATTTT
TRBD2	TRBV5-1	-	TRBJ2-5	16	CASSLGSSGVQETQYF	TGCGCCAGCAGCTTGGGGAGTAGCGGGGTCCAAGAGACCCAGTACTTC
TRBD1	TRBV6-4	-	TRBJ1-1	13	CASSRTGDTEAFF	TGTGCCAGCAGCCGTACAGGGGACACTGAAGCTTTCTTT
TRBD1	TRBV27	-	TRBJ1-4	19	CASRTTLRTGGKANEKLFF	TGTGCCAGCAGGACAACGTTAAGGACAGGGGGAAAGGCTAATGAAAAACTGTTTTTT
-	TRBV19	few	TRBJ1-6	13	CASAPTRNSPLHF	TGTGCCAGCGCACCCACTAGAAATTCACCCCTCCACTTT
-	TRBV11-2	-	TRBJ1-4	18	CASSFHPPGLKTNEKLFF	TGTGCCAGCAGCTTCCACCCCCCGGGACTGAAAACCAATGAAAAACTGTTTTTT
-	TRBV19	-	TRBJ2-3	14	CASSIEGLTDTQYF	TGTGCCAGTAGTATAGAGGGGCTTACAGATACGCAGTATTTT
TRBD1	TRBV27	-	TRBJ1-4	14	CASSRTGDNEKLFF	TGTGCCAGCAGTCGGACAGGCGATAATGAAAAACTGTTTTTT
-	TRBV2	-	TRBJ1-2	11	CASTENYGYTF	TGTGCCAGTACAGAGAACTATGGCTACACCTTC
-	TRBV7-6	-	TRBJ2-7	14	CASSPPNSRGEQYF	TGTGCCAGCAGCCCCCCTAACTCAAGAGGCGAGCAGTACTTC
TRBD1	TRBV7-7	-	TRBJ1-1	17	CASSLVKQGARFTEAFF	TGTGCCAGCAGCTTAGTCAAACAGGGGGCGAGGTTTACTGAAGCTTTCTTT
-	TRBV29-1	-	TRBJ2-3	11	CSVEGQITQYF	TGCAGCGTTGAAGGACAGATTACGCAGTATTTT
-	TRBV4-1	-	TRBJ1-1	14	CASSHRDLNTEAFF	TGCGCCAGCAGCCACAGGGATTTAAACACTGAAGCTTTCTTT
TRBD2	TRBV10-3	few	TRBJ2-7	15	CAISDPGLAPYEQYF	TGTGCCATCAGTGATCCGGGACTAGCCCCCTACGAGCAGTACTTC
TRBD2	TRBV5-1	few	TRBJ2-2	16	CASSLGTSGRPGELFF	TGCGCCAGCAGCCTGGGGACTAGCGGGAGACCCGGGGAGCTGTTTTTT
-	TRBV6-4	-	TRBJ2-3	13	CASSQGSKDTQYF	TGTGCCAGCAGCCAGGGGAGCAAGGATACGCAGTATTTT
TRBD1	TRBV3-1/TRBV3-2	few	TRBJ1-3	15	CASSQNTGAGNTIYF	TGTGCCAGCAGCCAAAACACAGGGGCTGGAAACACCATATATTTT
-	TRBV5-1	once	TRBJ1-6	15	CASSQALQVGSPLHF	TGCGCCAGCAGCCAAGCCCTCCAGGTCGGATCACCCCTCCACTTT
TRBD2	TRBV6-5	once	TRBJ2-3	16	CASSSATSFFTDTQYF	TGTGCCAGCAGTTCCGCGACTAGCTTTTTCACAGATACGCAGTATTTT
-	TRBV19	-	TRBJ1-1	15	CASSRSNRGGSEAFF	TGTGCCAGTAGTAGATCCAACCGGGGGGGGTCGGAAGCTTTCTTT
-	TRBV10-3	-	TRBJ2-3	15	CAISESGTYTDTQYF	TGTGCCATCAGTGAATCAGGGACATACACAGATACGCAGTATTTT
-	TRBV24-1	few	TRBJ1-4	12	CATSRGCEKLFF	TGTGCCACCAGCCGGGGGTGTGAAAAACTGTTTTTT
TRBD1	TRBV7-9	-	TRBJ2-1	17	CASSTSKDRVVYNEQFF	TGTGCCAGCAGCACGAGCAAAGACAGGGTGGTCTACAATGAGCAGTTCTTC
TRBD2	TRBV5-1	few	TRBJ2-2	17	CASSPRLGAGTAGELFF	TGCGCCAGCAGCCCCCGTCTGGGAGCGGGAACGGCCGGGGAGCTGTTTTTT
-	TRBV5-6	few	TRBJ2-5	15	CASSDTGTPQETQYF	TGTGCCAGCAGCGACACAGGGACCCCCCAAGAGACCCAGTACTTC
TRBD1	TRBV6-5	-	TRBJ1-6	15	CASSYTGQGNSPLHF	TGTGCCAGCAGTTACACAGGACAGGGGAATTCACCCCTCCACTTT
TRBD1	TRBV5-1	-	TRBJ1-2	14	CASSLGQGVESYTF	TGCGCCAGCAGCTTGGGACAGGGGGTGGAGAGCTACACCTTC